This TCR beta chain was recovered during a study of beta chain features in type 1 diabetes. This clone has only a few counts. Germline lookup yields CDR1 MDHEN and CDR2 SYDVKM. Trimming shortened V by 5 bases and J by 3 bases, and 11 bases separated the two germline ends. The CDR3 totals 13 residues. Sequenced material consisted of expressed TCRB transcripts (all of the isolated RNA was reverse transcribed). Some clones are missing from TCRdb's copy, which holds only in-frame ones; the method was immunoSEQ multiplex PCR. The table has some 360,000 clones, 20% seen once. The V gene is TRBV28, the J gene TRBJ2-7; the D gene is possibly TRBD1 (6 bases). The sequencing sample was made of naive CD4+ T cells from blood. The clonotype comes from a woman between 18 and 29 years old in good health. CDR3 coding DNA: TGTGCCAGCAGTCCGGGACACAACTACGAGCAGTACTTC. This codes for CASSPGHNYEQYF.